This TCR beta chain was recovered during a study of shared clonotypes between healthy human individuals. Overall study: Per donor, three plates held CD4 naive cells, three held CD4 memory, two held CD8 naive and one held CD8 memory.

This clone appeared once. It was about 180 ng DNA, about 30,000 T cell genomes, that sorted-subset replicate PCRs used. Methods used by the authors: Junction-only sequences without quality scores were provided by ImmunoSEQ, so filtering was different. Using immunoSEQ multiplex PCR, the repertoire was profiled, and TCRdb retains in-frame clones only, with some absent. V, J and clone size were drawn from that table, and D and trimming were deduced from the DNA. Altogether hundreds of thousands of clones are present, around 97% being singletons, with the ten largest covering roughly 0.05%. CDR1 is MDHEN and CDR2 is SYDVKM in the germline V gene. Trimming removed 8 bases at V and 7 bases at J, with 15 bases between. The CDR3 extends over 14 amino acids.

The origin of this receptor is a woman aged 25 to 39 in good health. Specimen: naive CD4+ T cells sorted from blood. Subset: CD45RA+ positively selected. V usage is TRBV28 and J usage is TRBJ1-6; D is unclear. DNA of the CDR3: TGTGCCAGCTACCCCGGGCCTAGGAATTCACCCCTCCACTTT. Translating it yields CASYPGPRNSPLHF.